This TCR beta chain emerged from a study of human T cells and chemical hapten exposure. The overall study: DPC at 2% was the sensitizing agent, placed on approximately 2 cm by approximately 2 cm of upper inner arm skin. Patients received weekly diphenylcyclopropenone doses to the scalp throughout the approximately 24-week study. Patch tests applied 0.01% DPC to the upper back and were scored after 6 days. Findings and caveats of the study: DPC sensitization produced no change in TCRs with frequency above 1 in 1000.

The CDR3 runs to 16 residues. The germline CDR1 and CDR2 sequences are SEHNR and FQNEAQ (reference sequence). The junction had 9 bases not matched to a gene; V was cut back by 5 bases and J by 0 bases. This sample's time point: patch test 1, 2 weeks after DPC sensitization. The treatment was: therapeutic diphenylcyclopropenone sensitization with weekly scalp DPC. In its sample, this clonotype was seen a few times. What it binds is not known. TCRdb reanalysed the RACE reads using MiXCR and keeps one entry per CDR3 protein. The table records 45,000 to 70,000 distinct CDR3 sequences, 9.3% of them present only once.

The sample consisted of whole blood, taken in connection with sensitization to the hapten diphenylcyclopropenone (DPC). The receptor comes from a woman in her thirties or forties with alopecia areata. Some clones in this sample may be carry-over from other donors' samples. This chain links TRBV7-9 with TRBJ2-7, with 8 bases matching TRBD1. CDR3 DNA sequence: TGTGCCAGCAGCCATCCGCCAGGGGGCTCCTCCTACGAGCAGTACTTC. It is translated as CASSHPPGGSSYEQYF.